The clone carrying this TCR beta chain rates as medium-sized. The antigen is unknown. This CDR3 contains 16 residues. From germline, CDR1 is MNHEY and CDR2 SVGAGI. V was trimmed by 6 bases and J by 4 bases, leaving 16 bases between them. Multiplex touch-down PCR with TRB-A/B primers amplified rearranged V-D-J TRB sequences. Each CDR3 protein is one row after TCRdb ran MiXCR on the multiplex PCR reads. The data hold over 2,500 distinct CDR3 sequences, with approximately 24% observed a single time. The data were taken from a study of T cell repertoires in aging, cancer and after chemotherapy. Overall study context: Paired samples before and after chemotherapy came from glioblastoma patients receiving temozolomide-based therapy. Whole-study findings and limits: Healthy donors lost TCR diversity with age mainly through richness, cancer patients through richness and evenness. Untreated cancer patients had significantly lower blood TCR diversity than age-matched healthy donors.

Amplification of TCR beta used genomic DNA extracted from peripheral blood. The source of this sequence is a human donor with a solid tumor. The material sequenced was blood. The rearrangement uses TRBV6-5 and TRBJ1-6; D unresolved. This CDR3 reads CASRDRHSAYNSPLHF. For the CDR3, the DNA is TGTGCCAGCAGGGACCGGCATTCTGCTTATAATTCACCCCTCCACTTT.